Given below is one T cell receptor beta chain in context. This entry is derived from a study of blood T cell repertoires in COVID-19. The overall study: Both acute and convalescent COVID-19 samples were obtained from the United States, Italy and Spain. The analysed material was cDNA or gDNA that came from T cells, B-cell-depleted T cells, or PBMCs.

V shed 7 bases and J 4 bases; nucleotides not matched to a gene: 7. The CDR3 consists of 14 residues. Germline V gene lookup returns CDR1 LNHNV and CDR2 YYDKDF (reference sequence). Per the original methods: How many nucleated cells were present was estimated from reference gene primer amplification. Some clones are missing from TCRdb's copy, which holds only in-frame ones; the method was immunoSEQ multiplex PCR. That table gives V, J and clone size, and the DNA gave D and trimming. The sample yields about 170,000 clones, around nine tenths seen once. V gene TRBV15 combines with J gene TRBJ2-3, with 8 bases that match TRBD2. The sequencing sample was made of peripheral blood. This sequence originates from a man between 65 and 79 years old with acute or convalescent COVID-19. The DNA for the CDR3 is TGTGCCACCAAGGGGCGGGGGGACTCAGATACGCAGTATTTT. It codes for CATKGRGDSDTQYF.